Shown below are 14 T cell receptor beta chains from a single sample sequenced in a study of OX40 agonist ivuxolimab in advanced cancers. The protocol was immunoSEQ multiplex PCR, while the TCRdb copy is restricted to in-frame clones and leaves out a portion. This repertoire shows tens of thousands of clones, 90% found once; its top ten account for roughly 0.55%. The sample consisted of CD4+ or CD8+ T cells sorted from blood, taken in a trial of the OX40 agonist ivuxolimab. Receptor source: an adult with an advanced solid tumor such as melanoma, head and neck, liver or kidney cancer.

CDR3 sequence (DNA): TGTGCCAGCATGACAGGGGGCGGAATCACTGAAGCTTTCTTT. This gives the protein CASMTGGGITEAFF. The chain combines TRBV28 with TRBJ1-1, with 10 bases identical to TRBD1. From germline, CDR1 is MDHEN and CDR2 SYDVKM. This CDR3 has 14 residues. The ends lost 7 bases at V and 4 bases at J; junction bases unmatched: 6.

The chain is built from TRBV6-4 and TRBJ2-3; 7 bases are shared with TRBD2. The CDR3 runs 14 residues. Trimming at V came to 7 bases and at J to 6 bases, leaving 10 bases not matched to a gene. Germline values: CDR1 MRHNA, CDR2 SNTAGT. The CDR3 here is CASIRRGSLDTQYF. The DNA for the CDR3 is TGTGCCAGCATCCGGCGGGGGTCCTTGGATACGCAGTATTTT.

The J gene is TRBJ1-4, the V gene TRBV5-1; TRBD1 agrees at 8 bases. Germline lookup yields CDR1 SGHRS and CDR2 YFSETQ. With 4 bases clipped from V and 7 bases from J, the junction kept 12 bases outside the gene matches. The CDR3 contains 16 residues. CDR3 loop: CASSRGQGANSEKLFF. The CDR3 DNA sequence: TGCGCCAGCAGCCGCGGACAGGGAGCTAATAGTGAAAAACTGTTTTTT. The full variable domain, with the rest looked up from reference TRBV5-1 and TRBJ1-4, is KAGVTQTPRYLIKTRGQQVTLSCSPISGHRSVSWYQQTPGQGLQFLFEYFSETQRNKGNFPGRFSGRQFSNSRSEMNVSTLELGDSALYLCASSRGQGANSEKLFFGSGTQLSVL.

This chain connects TRBV19 to TRBJ2-1; D possibly corresponds to TRBD1 (5 bases). Trimming removed 7 bases from V and 6 bases from J, with 19 bases in between. Germline CDR1 LNHDA, CDR2 SQIVND (reference sequence). The CDR3 loop spans 15 amino acids. The CDR3 sequence is CASTRTGLGPNEQFF. CDR3 sequence (DNA): TGTGCCAGTACCAGAACAGGATTGGGGCCCAATGAGCAGTTCTTC.

The chain combines TRBV7-9 with TRBJ2-4, with 7 bases matching TRBD2. Germline assignment: CDR1 SEHNR and CDR2 FQNEAQ (reference sequence). This CDR3 spans 16 amino acids. J was trimmed by 6 bases and V by 2 bases; bases with no gene match: 10. DNA for the CDR3: TGTGCCAGCAGCTTAAGAGCGGGTGGGGAGGGAAACATTCAGTACTTC. It codes for CASSLRAGGEGNIQYF.

The chain links TRBV7-9 to TRBJ2-7; D gene unclear. This CDR3 region has 12 residues. V was trimmed by 5 bases and J by 4 bases, leaving 9 bases between them. CDR1 and CDR2 (germline): SEHNR, FQNEAQ (reference sequence). CDR3 in amino acids: CASSTLGYEQYF. CDR3 nucleotide sequence: TGTGCCAGCAGCACCCTAGGTTACGAGCAGTACTTC.

This clone was recorded only once. The CDR3 reads CASSLPGTKNEQFF. The CDR3 DNA sequence: TGTGCCAGCAGTTTACCCGGGACAAAAAATGAGCAGTTCTTC. The V call is TRBV28, the J call TRBJ2-1; D may be TRBD1 (6 bases). Trimming took off 2 bases at V and 7 bases at J, with 12 bases between the two ends. In germline, CDR1 is MDHEN, CDR2 SYDVKM. The CDR3 extends over 14 amino acids.

This chain uses TRBV14 with TRBJ2-3; D remains ambiguous. This CDR3 is 14 amino acids long. Trimming left V 4 bases short and J 2 bases short, with 10 bases between. The germline V gene has CDR1 SGHDN and CDR2 FVKESK. CDR3 sequence: CASSLGSITDTQYF. CDR3 nucleotides: TGTGCCAGCAGCCTGGGCAGCATCACAGATACGCAGTATTTT.

The count of this clone is one. J is TRBJ2-3 and V is TRBV9; 8 bases fit TRBD2. Trimming at V came to 4 bases and at J to 3 bases, leaving 10 bases not matched to a gene. The CDR3 sequence is 16 residues long. From germline, CDR1 is SGDLS and CDR2 YYNGEE. The CDR3 protein is CASSPLAGLRTDTQYF. In DNA form, the CDR3 reads TGTGCCAGCAGCCCATTAGCGGGACTTAGAACAGATACGCAGTATTTT. Together with reference TRBV9 and TRBJ2-3, the CDR3 gives the full variable domain: DSGVTQTPKHLITATGQRVTLRCSPRSGDLSVYWYQQSLDQGLQFLIQYYNGEERAKGNILERFSAQQFPDLHSELNLSSLELGDSALYFCASSPLAGLRTDTQYFGPGTRLTVL.

The genes are TRBV9 and TRBJ2-7, with 8 nucleotides matching TRBD1. The CDR3 has 14 amino acids. Trimming at V came to 3 bases and at J to 3 bases, leaving 5 bases not matched to a gene. Germline V gives CDR1 SGDLS, CDR2 YYNGEE. The chain's CDR3 is CASSAGTGNYEQYF. The CDR3 DNA follows: TGTGCCAGCAGCGCCGGGACAGGCAACTACGAGCAGTACTTC.

The chain links TRBV4-1 to TRBJ2-3; 7 positions agree with TRBD2. The V gene's germline CDR1 is MGHRA and CDR2 YSYEKL. The ends lost 4 bases at V and 4 bases at J; junction bases unmatched: 17. The CDR3 is 18 amino acids. CDR3 nucleotides: TGCGCCAGCAGCCCCAATTTAATTTGGGGGAGGGCCTCAGATACGCAGTATTTT. It translates to CASSPNLIWGRASDTQYF.

V is TRBV5-1 and J is TRBJ1-1, with no clear D. Germline loops: CDR1 SGHRS, CDR2 YFSETQ. V gave up 0 bases and J gave up 1 base, with 7 bases separating them. This CDR3 spans 14 amino acids. CDR3 sequence reads: CASSLDLRNTEAFF. CDR3 DNA: TGCGCCAGCAGCTTGGATCTACGGAACACTGAAGCTTTCTTT.

This chain links TRBV18 with TRBJ2-7, with D unclear. Trimming shortened V by 6 bases and J by 0 bases, and 6 bases separated the two germline ends. The CDR3 has 12 residues. Germline CDR1 is KGHSH and CDR2 is LQKENI. The CDR3 bases are TGTGCCAGCTCCCTCTACTCCTACGAGCAGTACTTC. Its translation: CASSLYSYEQYF.

The chain links TRBV11-2 to TRBJ2-5, with 7 bases matching TRBD2. The CDR3 totals 16 residues. Germline loops: CDR1 SGHAT, CDR2 FQNNGV. The ends lost 5 bases at V and 5 bases at J; junction bases unmatched: 14. CDR3 DNA sequence: TGTGCCAGCAGCGACTCTAGCGGCCTCACGGGGGAGACCCAGTACTTC. The encoded protein is CASSDSSGLTGETQYF.